The T cell receptor (beta chain) under discussion was sequenced for a study of T cell clonotyping in hematopoietic cell transplantation (dated by TCRdb to the early 2020s). With respect to the entire study: Pretransplant samples from recipients were collected after cytoreduction. A total of roughly 130 blood samples were collected in the study from a few dozen consecutive transplant recipients and their related donors. Patients were recruited between September 2015 and 2017 and followed until late 2020 or death. Results and caveats for the whole study, not just this receptor: Overlap with donor repertoires was found for only a small fraction of recipient repertoires, with over 95% found to appear de novo at the given depth. Donor and pretransplant recipient Inverse Simpson Index values predicted broader posttransplant TCR repertoire diversity. The sample size was limited, and CD4 and CD8 repertoire contributions could not be separated because cells were not sorted. A decrease in recipient TCR diversity was observed after transplant, and a progressive increase in pathologically expanded clonotypes was seen from day 30 to day 180.

On this clone itself: Its cognate antigen has yet to be identified. Within one base of it there is no much larger clone, and no base qualities were kept.

With the immunoSEQ assay, which is a bias-controlled multiplex PCR relying on V- and J-specific primers, TCR beta CDR3 regions were amplified from genomic DNA. A second PCR step added a proprietary barcode and Illumina adapter sequences to the CDR3 amplicons. An Illumina MiSeq instrument was used for sequencing of the CDR3 libraries. The study's processing was this. Export and quality control were performed with immunoSEQ Analyzer 3.0, and downstream analyses were performed with R Bioconductor and Immunarch. Only productive rearrangements in the normalized downsampled data set were used to calculate repertoire metrics. Clonotypes larger than 5 templates in the normalized cohort were defined as pathologically expanded. The Inverse Simpson Index was used to measure repertoire diversity. To capture all clonotypes, CMV-specificity analyses were performed on the non-normalized data set. Not all clones reach the TCRdb copy of this immuneACCESS table, which keeps in-frame sequences only. Checked studies attribute under half of the gap to unresolved V genes and leave the rest unexplained. Clone size and V and J calls were adopted from that table, with D and trimming inferred from the DNA. The sample table shows 1,500 to 2,000 clones, and roughly 92% are seen once. Jointly, the top ten make up less than 3% of the sample.

Counted from cysteine to phenylalanine, this CDR3 has 11 amino acids. Of all the DNA, just the CDR3 is kept, 33 bases in frame from base 1. For CDR1 and CDR2, the germline V gene lists ENHRY and SYGVKD. The V end gives up 10 bases and the J end 8 bases, leaving 5 bases in the junction not matched to a gene. The sample's time point, from its label and the paper: recipient sample about 28 days before transplant, after cytoreduction. Blood from recipients was drawn roughly 28 days before transplant, then again at days 30, 100 and 180 after transplant. Nuclei Lysis Solution was used to extract genomic DNA from fresh or cryopreserved unfractionated peripheral blood mononuclear cells.

This clonotype was obtained from a woman between 50 and 59 years old with acute myeloid leukemia. Some clones in this sample may be carry-over from other donors' samples. Sequencing was performed on peripheral blood mononuclear cells, taken before stem cell transplant. The sequence is built from TRBV10-3 and TRBJ1-2; TRBD1 fits 9 bases in the junction. Read as DNA, the sequence is TGTGCCAGTACAGGGGGCTTGGGCTACACCTTC. This gives the protein CASTGGLGYTF.